This is a list of T cell receptor beta chains from one sample in a study of CD8 T cells in Susac syndrome. TCRdb fed the immunoSEQ multiplex PCR reads into MiXCR, producing one record per CDR3 protein. The sample lists about 300,000 distinct CDR3 sequences, about 88% seen once, with approximately 0.12% in the top ten. Sequenced material: CD8+ T cells from PBMCs. Source of these receptors: a human donor with multiple sclerosis. Each CDR3 is given with its conserved first and last residue. The D gene is left open where the match is weak. Size values are once, few and many counts, or a class for expanded clones, and some rows have none.

TRBV28	TRBJ2-7	-	TRBD2	CASKYQHPPGLATYEQYF	TGTGCCAGCAAGTACCAGCACCCTCCGGGACTAGCGACCTACGAGCAGTACTTC
TRBV4-1	TRBJ2-2	once	TRBD1	CASSQVQGISLGTGELFF	TGCGCCAGCAGCCAAGTACAGGGGATTTCCCTGGGCACCGGGGAGCTGTTTTTT
TRBV11-1	TRBJ2-1	-	TRBD1	CASSSLTARERGYGTGAYNEQFF	TGTGCCAGCAGCTCTTTAACCGCGCGGGAAAGAGGCTACGGGACAGGGGCCTACAATGAGCAGTTCTTC
TRBV27	TRBJ2-1	-	-	CASTVAPPNEQFF	TGTGCCAGCACCGTCGCCCCCCCCAATGAGCAGTTCTTC
TRBV28	TRBJ2-1	once	TRBD1	CASSPNRGRYNEQFF	TGTGCCAGCAGTCCCAACAGGGGACGCTACAATGAGCAGTTCTTC
TRBV4-1	TRBJ2-2	-	-	CASSQIQVTGELFF	TGCGCCAGCAGCCAGATTCAGGTTACCGGGGAGCTGTTTTTT
TRBV20-1	TRBJ2-7	-	-	CSARGPGLYEQYF	TGCAGTGCCCGCGGACCCGGCCTCTACGAGCAGTACTTC
TRBV14	TRBJ2-7	-	TRBD1	CASSPQGAFPGEQYF	TGTGCCAGCAGCCCACAGGGGGCTTTTCCAGGCGAGCAGTACTTC
TRBV12-3/TRBV12-4	TRBJ2-1	-	TRBD2	CASSSVSGRAWDEQFF	TGTGCCAGCAGTTCGGTTAGCGGGAGGGCCTGGGATGAGCAGTTCTTC
TRBV5-1	TRBJ1-1	-	-	CASSLSGRNEAFF	TGCGCCAGCAGCTTAAGTGGACGGAATGAAGCTTTCTTT
TRBV10-2	TRBJ2-7	-	-	CASSVGRSSYEQYF	TGCGCCAGCAGTGTTGGCAGGAGCTCCTACGAGCAGTACTTC
TRBV15	TRBJ1-2	-	-	CATSHTDSTYGYTF	TGTGCCACCAGTCACACGGACAGTACCTATGGCTACACCTTC
TRBV27	TRBJ2-7	-	TRBD1	CASSRRGGTGKDEQYF	TGTGCCAGCAGTCGTAGAGGGGGGACAGGGAAGGACGAGCAGTACTTC
TRBV27	TRBJ1-5	-	TRBD1	CASSLTGKNQPQHF	TGTGCCAGCAGCCTGACAGGGAAGAATCAGCCCCAGCATTTT
TRBV7-2	TRBJ1-4	-	TRBD1	CASSPSEDRGDEKLFF	TGTGCCAGCAGCCCGTCCGAGGACAGGGGTGATGAAAAACTGTTTTTT
TRBV6-1	TRBJ1-4	-	-	CASMGYVGEKLFF	TGTGCCAGCATGGGGTATGTCGGGGAAAAACTGTTTTTT
TRBV27	TRBJ1-5	-	-	CASSSGVLNQPQHF	TGTGCCAGCAGTTCTGGGGTTCTTAATCAGCCCCAGCATTTT
TRBV10-3	TRBJ2-1	-	TRBD2	CAISRDYYNEQFF	TGTGCCATCAGTCGGGACTACTACAATGAGCAGTTCTTC
TRBV7-9	TRBJ2-4	-	TRBD1	CASSLTYPGGVAKNIQYF	TGTGCCAGCAGCTTAACGTACCCAGGGGGAGTAGCCAAAAACATTCAGTACTTC
TRBV27	TRBJ2-7	-	-	CASSPGMYEQYF	TGTGCCAGCAGTCCCGGGATGTACGAGCAGTACTTC